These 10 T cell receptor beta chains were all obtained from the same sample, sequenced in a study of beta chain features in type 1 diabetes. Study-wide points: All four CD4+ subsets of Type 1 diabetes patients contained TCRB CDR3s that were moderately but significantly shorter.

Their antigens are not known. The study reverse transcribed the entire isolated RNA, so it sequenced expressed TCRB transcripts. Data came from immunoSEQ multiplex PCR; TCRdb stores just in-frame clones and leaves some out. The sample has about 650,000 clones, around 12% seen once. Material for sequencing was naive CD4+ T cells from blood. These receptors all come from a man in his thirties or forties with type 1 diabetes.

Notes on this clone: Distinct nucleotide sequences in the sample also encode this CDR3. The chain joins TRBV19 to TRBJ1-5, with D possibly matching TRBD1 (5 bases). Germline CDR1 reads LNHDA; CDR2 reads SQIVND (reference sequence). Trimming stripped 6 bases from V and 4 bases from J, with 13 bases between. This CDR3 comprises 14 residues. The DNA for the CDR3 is TGTGCCAGTAGCCAAACTGGGGGTAATCAGCCCCAGCATTTT. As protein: CASSQTGGNQPQHF.

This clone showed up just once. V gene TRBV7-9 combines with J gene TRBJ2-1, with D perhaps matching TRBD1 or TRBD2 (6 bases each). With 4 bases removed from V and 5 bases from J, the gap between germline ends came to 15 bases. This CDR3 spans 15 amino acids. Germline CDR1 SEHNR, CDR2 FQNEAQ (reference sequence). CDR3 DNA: TGTGCCAGCAGCTCCCTAGGGGGGCCAAACAATGAGCAGTTCTTC. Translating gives CASSSLGGPNNEQFF.

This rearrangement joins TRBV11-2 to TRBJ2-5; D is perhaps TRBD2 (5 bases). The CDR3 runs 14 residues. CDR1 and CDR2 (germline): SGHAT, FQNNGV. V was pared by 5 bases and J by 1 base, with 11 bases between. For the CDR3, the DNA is TGTGCCAGCAGCCTGAGACTACCCCAAGAGACCCAGTACTTC. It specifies CASSLRLPQETQYF.

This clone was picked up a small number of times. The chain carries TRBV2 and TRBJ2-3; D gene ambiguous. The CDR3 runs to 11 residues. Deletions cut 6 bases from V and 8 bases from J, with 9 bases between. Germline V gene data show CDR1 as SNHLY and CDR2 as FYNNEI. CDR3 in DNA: TGTGCCAGCAGGGCCACGACTACGCAGTATTTT. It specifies CASRATTTQYF.

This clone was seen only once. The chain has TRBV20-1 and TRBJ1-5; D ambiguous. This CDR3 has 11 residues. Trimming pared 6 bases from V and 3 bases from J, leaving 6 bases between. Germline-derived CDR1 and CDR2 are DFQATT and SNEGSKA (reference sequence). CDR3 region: CSAGDNQPQHF. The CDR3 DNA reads TGCAGTGCAGGCGACAATCAGCCCCAGCATTTT.

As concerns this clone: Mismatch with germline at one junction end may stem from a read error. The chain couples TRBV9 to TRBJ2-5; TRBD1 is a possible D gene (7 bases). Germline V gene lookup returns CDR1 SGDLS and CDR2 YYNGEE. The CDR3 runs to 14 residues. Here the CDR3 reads CASTVVSQGGTQYF. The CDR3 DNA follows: TGTGCCAGCACCGTAGTATCGCAGGGGGGGACCCAGTACTTC.

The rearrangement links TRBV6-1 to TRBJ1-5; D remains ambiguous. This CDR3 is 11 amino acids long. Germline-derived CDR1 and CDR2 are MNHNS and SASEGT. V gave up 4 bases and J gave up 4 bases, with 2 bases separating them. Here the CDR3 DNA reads TGTGCCAGCAGTGCGAATCAGCCCCAGCATTTT. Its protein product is CASSANQPQHF.

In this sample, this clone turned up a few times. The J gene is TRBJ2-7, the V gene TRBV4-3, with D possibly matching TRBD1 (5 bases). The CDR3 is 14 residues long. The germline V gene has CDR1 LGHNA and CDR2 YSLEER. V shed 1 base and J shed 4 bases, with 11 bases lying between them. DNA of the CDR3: TGCGCCAGCAGCCAAGTGGACACGTCTTACGAGCAGTACTTC. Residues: CASSQVDTSYEQYF.

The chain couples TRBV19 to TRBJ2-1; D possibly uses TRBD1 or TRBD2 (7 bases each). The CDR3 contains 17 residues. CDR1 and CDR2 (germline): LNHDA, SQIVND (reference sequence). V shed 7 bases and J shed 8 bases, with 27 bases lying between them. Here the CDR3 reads CASNPIPGTQGRDEQFF. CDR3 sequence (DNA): TGTGCCAGTAACCCAATTCCCGGGACACAGGGGAGGGATGAGCAGTTCTTC.

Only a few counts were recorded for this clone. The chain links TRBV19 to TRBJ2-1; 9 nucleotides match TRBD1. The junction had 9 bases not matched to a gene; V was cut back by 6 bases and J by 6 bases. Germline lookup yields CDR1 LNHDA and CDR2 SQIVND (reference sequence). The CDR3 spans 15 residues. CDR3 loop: CASSQDRGGGNEQFF. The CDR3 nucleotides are TGTGCCAGTAGCCAGGACAGGGGTGGAGGCAATGAGCAGTTCTTC.